The next 16 T cell receptor beta chains were all read from a single sample in a study of blood T cell repertoires in COVID-19. The repertoire was sequenced with immunoSEQ multiplex PCR; TCRdb's copy has only in-frame clones and lacks some. This sample carries about 220,000 clones, 80% to 85% of them seen once, and the ten largest clones take about 4.8%. Source material: peripheral blood. These receptors came from a woman in her seventies with COVID-19, enrolled during active disease.

The chain is built from TRBV11-3 and TRBJ2-3; maybe TRBD2 (6 bases). The CDR3 is 16 residues long. Trimming took off 1 base at V and 5 bases at J, with 16 bases between the two ends. Germline V gives CDR1 SGHNT, CDR2 YENEEA. In DNA, the CDR3 is TGTGCCAGCAGCTTAGGGGCGGAGGGTACCGGAGATACGCAGTATTTT. Amino acids: CASSLGAEGTGDTQYF.

V usage is TRBV24-1 and J usage is TRBJ2-3, with 10 bases lining up with TRBD2. The germline V gene has CDR1 KGHDR and CDR2 SFDVKD. V shed 2 bases, J shed 10 bases, and the junction held 2 bases outside the gene matches. The CDR3 covers 13 residues. CDR3 in amino acids: CATSDSGTSAQYF. CDR3 nucleotide sequence: TGTGCCACCAGTGATTCCGGGACTAGCGCGCAGTATTTT.

This clone was found once. The chain has TRBV7-3 and TRBJ1-2; D uncertain. V dropped 0 bases and J dropped 7 bases, with 9 bases sitting between them. The CDR3 has 13 amino acids. Germline V gene sequence: CDR1 SGHTA, CDR2 FQGTGA. CDR3 in amino acids: CASSLTGRAGYTF. CDR3 nucleotide sequence: TGTGCCAGCAGCTTAACGGGGAGGGCTGGCTACACCTTC. Variable domain in full (rest from reference TRBV7-3 and TRBJ1-2): GAGVSQTPSNKVTEKGKYVELRCDPISGHTALYWYRQSLGQGPEFLIYFQGTGAADDSGLPNDRFFAVRPEGSVSTLKIQRTERGDSAVYLCASSLTGRAGYTFGSGTRLTVV.

The genes are TRBV6-5 and TRBJ2-7; TRBD2 matches at 12 bases. Losses at the gene ends were 0 bases for V and 5 bases for J; bases not matched to a gene: 5. This CDR3 spans 16 amino acids. Germline loops: CDR1 MNHEY, CDR2 SVGAGI. The CDR3 sequence: CASSYSRTSGTDEQYF. Here the CDR3 DNA reads TGTGCCAGCAGTTACTCCCGGACTAGCGGGACTGACGAGCAGTACTTC.

This clone occurred a few times. The J gene is TRBJ2-7, the V gene TRBV2; D is uncertain. Trimming removed 6 bases from V and 4 bases from J, with 7 bases in between. CDR3 length: 11 residues. Germline V gene lookup returns CDR1 SNHLY and CDR2 FYNNEI. In DNA form, the CDR3 reads TGTGCCAGCAGCACTACGTACGAGCAGTACTTC. This encodes CASSTTYEQYF.

The V gene is TRBV5-4, the J gene TRBJ1-6, with 10 bases aligning to TRBD1. The CDR3 contains 15 residues. J gave up 8 bases and V 4 bases, and 6 bases lay outside the gene matches. Germline lookup yields CDR1 SGHNT and CDR2 YYREEE (reference sequence). The CDR3 here is CASSQDRGQDSPLHF. CDR3 coding DNA: TGTGCCAGCAGCCAAGACAGGGGGCAAGATTCACCCCTCCACTTT.

The chain couples TRBV5-1 to TRBJ2-1; D is possibly TRBD2 (6 bases). Trimming cost V 5 bases and J 8 bases, with 23 bases left between them. The CDR3 runs 16 residues. Germline values: CDR1 SGHRS, CDR2 YFSETQ. The CDR3, as DNA: TGCGCCAGCAGTCAGTTTGGTACGGGAGAGAGATATGAGCAGTTCTTC. Amino acids: CASSQFGTGERYEQFF.

The J gene is TRBJ1-5, the V gene TRBV15, with a tentative D call TRBD1 (5 bases). Germline lookup yields CDR1 LNHNV and CDR2 YYDKDF (reference sequence). This CDR3 spans 15 amino acids. The V and J ends lost 5 bases and 1 base respectively, with 12 bases between them. This chain's CDR3 is CATSAPGLSNQPQHF. The CDR3 coding sequence is TGTGCCACCAGCGCCCCAGGGTTGAGCAATCAGCCCCAGCATTTT.

The chain uses TRBV4-3 and TRBJ2-2; tentative D call: TRBD2 (6 bases). Germline CDR1 and CDR2: LGHNA and YSLEER. V gave up 0 bases and J gave up 4 bases, with 12 bases separating them. The CDR3 length is 16 residues. CDR3 protein: CASSQESGDFTGELFF. In nucleotides, the CDR3 is TGCGCCAGCAGCCAAGAATCCGGGGACTTCACCGGGGAGCTGTTTTTT.

The gene calls are TRBV9 and TRBJ2-3; 8 positions agree with TRBD2. The germline CDR1 and CDR2 sequences are SGDLS and YYNGEE. V was clipped by 0 bases and J by 4 bases; unmatched bases: 4. The CDR3 length is 15 residues. The CDR3 reads CASSVVEREPDTQYF. The CDR3 DNA follows: TGTGCCAGCAGCGTAGTGGAGCGGGAGCCAGATACGCAGTATTTT. The whole variable domain, filled in from reference TRBV9 and TRBJ2-3, reads DSGVTQTPKHLITATGQRVTLRCSPRSGDLSVYWYQQSLDQGLQFLIQYYNGEERAKGNILERFSAQQFPDLHSELNLSSLELGDSALYFCASSVVEREPDTQYFGPGTRLTVL.

This chain connects TRBV9 to TRBJ1-2, with D possibly matching TRBD1 (6 bases). The V end was cut by 4 bases, the J end by 3 bases, with 16 bases between. The CDR3 length is 15 residues. CDR1 is SGDLS, CDR2 YYNGEE, per germline. The CDR3 is CASSPRTEGYYGYTF. CDR3 nucleotides: TGTGCCAGCAGCCCGCGGACAGAGGGGTACTATGGCTACACCTTC.

This clone came up a few times. The chain carries TRBV10-1 and TRBJ1-1; a weak D match, TRBD1 (6 bases). CDR1 is WNHNN and CDR2 is SYGVQD in the germline V gene (reference sequence). This CDR3 comprises 13 residues. CDR3 sequence: CASPRGRNTEAFF. CDR3 coding DNA: TGCGCAAGCCCGAGGGGGAGGAACACTGAAGCTTTCTTT.

The chain has TRBV7-8 and TRBJ1-5; D gene ambiguous. The CDR3 totals 12 residues. The V end was cut by 5 bases, the J end by 3 bases, with 5 bases between. Looked up from germline, CDR1 is SGHVS and CDR2 is FQNEAQ. CDR3 nucleotides: TGTGCCAGCAGCAGCCCCAATCAGCCCCAGCATTTT. Its translation: CASSSPNQPQHF.

This clone was observed a single time. CDR3 residues: CASSPWTGAVNTEAFF. The CDR3 DNA follows: TGTGCCAGCAGTCCATGGACAGGGGCGGTGAACACTGAAGCTTTCTTT. The rearrangement uses TRBV27 and TRBJ1-1, with TRBD1 identical over 9 bases. V gave up 5 bases and J gave up 0 bases; unmatched junction bases: 7. CDR1 and CDR2 (germline): MNHEY, SMNVEV (reference sequence). The CDR3 contains 16 residues.

Concerning this clone itself: The junction does not match germline at one end; this may be a read error. The chain links TRBV3-1 (or the pseudogene TRBV3-2) to TRBJ2-4, with 8 bases matching TRBD2. CDR3 length: 20 amino acids. Looked up from germline, CDR1 is LGHDT and CDR2 is YNNKEL (reference sequence). The CDR3 loop is CASSQCLTTSGSKTKSIQYF. CDR3 DNA sequence: TGTGCCAGCAGCCAATGCCTAACGACCAGCGGGAGCAAGACCAAAAGCATTCAGTACTTC.

The chain has TRBV6-5 and TRBJ1-1; D call uncertain. This CDR3 contains 15 residues. The germline V and J ends were trimmed by 5 bases and 1 base, with 14 bases remaining between them. The germline V gene encodes CDR1 MNHEY and CDR2 SVGAGI. CDR3 nucleotides: TGTGCCAGCAGTCCCAGTGTTGTCACGAACACTGAAGCTTTCTTT. This sequence encodes CASSPSVVTNTEAFF.